This TCR beta chain was sequenced during a study of blood T cell repertoires in COVID-19. The wider study: Acute and convalescent COVID-19 specimens originated in the United States, Italy and Spain. T cells, B-cell-depleted T cells, or PBMCs provided the cDNA or gDNA that served as material.

Followed longitudinally, the Seattle patients had been enrolled during active infection. CDR3 length: 12 amino acids. Trimming left V 4 bases short and J 8 bases short, with 11 bases between. Germline V lookup: CDR1 LNHDA, CDR2 SQIVND (reference sequence). Study processing details: Reference gene primers were amplified, and this amplification served to estimate nucleated cell counts. Repertoires were generated with immunoSEQ multiplex PCR, while TCRdb's copy carries only in-frame clones and drops some. The DNA gave D and trimming, while V, J and clone size come from that table. The sample includes 150,000 to 200,000 clones, 92% of them seen just once.

V is TRBV19 and J is TRBJ1-2; D is possibly TRBD1 (6 bases). Sequencing was carried out using peripheral blood. The receptor comes from a man younger than 40 with COVID-19, enrolled during active disease. This CDR3 reads CASSSYRAGYTF. In nucleotides, the CDR3 is TGTGCCAGTAGTAGCTACAGGGCAGGCTACACCTTC. Filled out from reference TRBV19 and TRBJ1-2, the complete variable domain reads DGGITQSPKYLFRKEGQNVTLSCEQNLNHDAMYWYRQDPGQGLRLIYYSQIVNDFQKGDIAEGYSVSREKKESFPLTVTSAQKNPTAFYLCASSSYRAGYTFGSGTRLTVV.